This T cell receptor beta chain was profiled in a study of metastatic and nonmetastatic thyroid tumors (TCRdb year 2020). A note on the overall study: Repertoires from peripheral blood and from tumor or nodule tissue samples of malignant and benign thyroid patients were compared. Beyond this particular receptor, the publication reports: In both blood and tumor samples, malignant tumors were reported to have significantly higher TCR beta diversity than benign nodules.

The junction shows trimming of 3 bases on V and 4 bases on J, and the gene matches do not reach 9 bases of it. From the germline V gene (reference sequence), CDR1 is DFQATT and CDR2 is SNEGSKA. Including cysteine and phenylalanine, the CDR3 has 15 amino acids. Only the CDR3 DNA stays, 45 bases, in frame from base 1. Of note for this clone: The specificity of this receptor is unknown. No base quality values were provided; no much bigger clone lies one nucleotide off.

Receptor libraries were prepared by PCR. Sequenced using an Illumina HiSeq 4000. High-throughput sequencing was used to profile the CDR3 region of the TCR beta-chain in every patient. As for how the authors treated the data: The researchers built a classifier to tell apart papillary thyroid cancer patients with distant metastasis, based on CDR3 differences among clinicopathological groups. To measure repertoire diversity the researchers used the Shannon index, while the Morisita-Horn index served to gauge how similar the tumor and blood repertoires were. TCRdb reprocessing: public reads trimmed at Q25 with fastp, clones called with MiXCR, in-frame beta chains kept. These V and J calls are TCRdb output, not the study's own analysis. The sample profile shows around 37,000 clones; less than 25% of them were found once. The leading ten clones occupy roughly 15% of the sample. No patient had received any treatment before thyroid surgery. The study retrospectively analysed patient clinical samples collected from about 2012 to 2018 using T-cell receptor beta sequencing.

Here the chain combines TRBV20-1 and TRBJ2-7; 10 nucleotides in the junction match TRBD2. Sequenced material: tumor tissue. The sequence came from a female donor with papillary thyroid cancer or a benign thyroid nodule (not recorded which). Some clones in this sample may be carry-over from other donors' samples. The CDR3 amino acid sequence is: CSASGLAGASYEQYF. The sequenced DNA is TGCAGTGCTAGTGGGCTAGCGGGAGCCTCGTACGAGCAGTACTTC.